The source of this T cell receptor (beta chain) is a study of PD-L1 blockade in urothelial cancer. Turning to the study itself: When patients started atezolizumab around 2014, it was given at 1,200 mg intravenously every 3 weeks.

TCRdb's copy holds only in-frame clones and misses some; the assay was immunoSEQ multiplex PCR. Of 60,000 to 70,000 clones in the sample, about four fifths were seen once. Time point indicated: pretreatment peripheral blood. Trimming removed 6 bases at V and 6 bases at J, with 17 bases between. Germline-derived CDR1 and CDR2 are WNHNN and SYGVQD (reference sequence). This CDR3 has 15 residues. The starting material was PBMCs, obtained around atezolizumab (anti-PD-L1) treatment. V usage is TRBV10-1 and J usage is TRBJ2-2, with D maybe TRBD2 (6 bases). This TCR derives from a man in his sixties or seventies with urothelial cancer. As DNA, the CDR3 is TGCGCCAGCAGCGCTCCGGGACTTGGGGCCGGGGAGCTGTTTTTT. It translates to CASSAPGLGAGELFF.